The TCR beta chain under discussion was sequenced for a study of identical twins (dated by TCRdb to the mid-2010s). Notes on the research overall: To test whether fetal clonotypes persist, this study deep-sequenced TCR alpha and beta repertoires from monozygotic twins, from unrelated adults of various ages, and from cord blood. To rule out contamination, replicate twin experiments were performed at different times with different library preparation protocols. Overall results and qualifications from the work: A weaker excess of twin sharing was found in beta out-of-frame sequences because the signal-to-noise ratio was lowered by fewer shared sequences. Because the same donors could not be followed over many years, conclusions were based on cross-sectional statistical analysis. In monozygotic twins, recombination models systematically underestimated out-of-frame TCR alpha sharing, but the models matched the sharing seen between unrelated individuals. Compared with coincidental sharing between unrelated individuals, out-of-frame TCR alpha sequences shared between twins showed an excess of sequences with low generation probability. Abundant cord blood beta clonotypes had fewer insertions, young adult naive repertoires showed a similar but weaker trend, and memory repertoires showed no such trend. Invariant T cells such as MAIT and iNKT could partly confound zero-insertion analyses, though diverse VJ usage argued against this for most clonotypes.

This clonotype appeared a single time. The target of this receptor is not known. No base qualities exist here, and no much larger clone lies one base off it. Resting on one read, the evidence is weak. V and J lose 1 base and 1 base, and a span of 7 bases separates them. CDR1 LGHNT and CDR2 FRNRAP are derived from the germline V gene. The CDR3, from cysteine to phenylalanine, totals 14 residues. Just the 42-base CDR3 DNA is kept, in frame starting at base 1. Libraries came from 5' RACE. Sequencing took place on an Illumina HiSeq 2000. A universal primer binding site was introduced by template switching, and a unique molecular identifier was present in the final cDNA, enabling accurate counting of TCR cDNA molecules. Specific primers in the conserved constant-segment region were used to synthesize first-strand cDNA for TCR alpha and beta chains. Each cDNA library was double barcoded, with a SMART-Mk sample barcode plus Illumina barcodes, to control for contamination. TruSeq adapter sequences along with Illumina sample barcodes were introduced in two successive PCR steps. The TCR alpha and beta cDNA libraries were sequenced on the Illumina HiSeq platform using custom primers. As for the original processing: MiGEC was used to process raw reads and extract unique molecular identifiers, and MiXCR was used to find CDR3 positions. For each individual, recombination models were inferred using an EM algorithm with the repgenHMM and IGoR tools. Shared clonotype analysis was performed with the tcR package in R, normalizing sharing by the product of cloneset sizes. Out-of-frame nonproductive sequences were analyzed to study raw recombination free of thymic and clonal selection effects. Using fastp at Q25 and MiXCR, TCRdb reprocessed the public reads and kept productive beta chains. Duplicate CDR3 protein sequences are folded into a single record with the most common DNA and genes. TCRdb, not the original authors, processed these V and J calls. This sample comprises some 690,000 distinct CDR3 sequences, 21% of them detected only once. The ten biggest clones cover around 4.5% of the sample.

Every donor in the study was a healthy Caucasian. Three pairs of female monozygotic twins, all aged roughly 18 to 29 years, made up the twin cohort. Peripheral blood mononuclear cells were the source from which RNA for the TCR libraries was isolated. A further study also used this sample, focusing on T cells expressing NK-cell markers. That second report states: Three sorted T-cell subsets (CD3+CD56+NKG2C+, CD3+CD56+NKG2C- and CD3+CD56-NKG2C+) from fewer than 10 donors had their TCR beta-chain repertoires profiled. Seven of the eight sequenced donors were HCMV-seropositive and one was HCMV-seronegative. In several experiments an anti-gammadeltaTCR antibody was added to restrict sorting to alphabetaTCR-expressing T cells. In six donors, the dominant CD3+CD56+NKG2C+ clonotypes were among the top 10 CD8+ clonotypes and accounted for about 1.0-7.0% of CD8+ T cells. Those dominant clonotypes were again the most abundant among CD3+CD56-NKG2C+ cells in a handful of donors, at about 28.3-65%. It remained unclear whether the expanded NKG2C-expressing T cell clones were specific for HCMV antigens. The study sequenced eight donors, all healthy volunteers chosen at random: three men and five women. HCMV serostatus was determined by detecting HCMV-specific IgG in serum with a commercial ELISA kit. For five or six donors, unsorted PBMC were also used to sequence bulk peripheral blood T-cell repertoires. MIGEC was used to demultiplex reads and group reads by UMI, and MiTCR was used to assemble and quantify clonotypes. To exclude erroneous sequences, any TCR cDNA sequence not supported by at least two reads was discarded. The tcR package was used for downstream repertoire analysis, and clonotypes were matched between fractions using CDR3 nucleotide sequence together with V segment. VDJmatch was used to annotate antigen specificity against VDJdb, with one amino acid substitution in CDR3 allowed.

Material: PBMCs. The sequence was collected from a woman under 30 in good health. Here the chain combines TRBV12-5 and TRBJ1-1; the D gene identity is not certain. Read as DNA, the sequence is TGTGCTAGTGGTTTGGGTGTGTCGAACACTGAAGCTTTCTTT. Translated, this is CASGLGVSNTEAFF.